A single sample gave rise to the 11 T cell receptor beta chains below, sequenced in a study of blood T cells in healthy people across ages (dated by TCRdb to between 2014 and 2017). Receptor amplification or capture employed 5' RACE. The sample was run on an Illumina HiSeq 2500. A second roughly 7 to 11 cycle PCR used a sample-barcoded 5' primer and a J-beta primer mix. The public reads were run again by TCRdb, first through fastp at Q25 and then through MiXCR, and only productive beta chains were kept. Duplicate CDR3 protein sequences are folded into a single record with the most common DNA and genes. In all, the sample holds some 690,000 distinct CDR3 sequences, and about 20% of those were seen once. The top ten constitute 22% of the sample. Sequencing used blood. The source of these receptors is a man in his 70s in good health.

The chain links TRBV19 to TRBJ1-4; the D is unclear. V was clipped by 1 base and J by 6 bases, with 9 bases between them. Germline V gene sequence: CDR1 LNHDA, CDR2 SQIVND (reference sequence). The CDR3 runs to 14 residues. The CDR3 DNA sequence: TGTGCCAGTAGTATAGGCGGCGCGGATGAAAAACTGTTTTTT. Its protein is CASSIGGADEKLFF.

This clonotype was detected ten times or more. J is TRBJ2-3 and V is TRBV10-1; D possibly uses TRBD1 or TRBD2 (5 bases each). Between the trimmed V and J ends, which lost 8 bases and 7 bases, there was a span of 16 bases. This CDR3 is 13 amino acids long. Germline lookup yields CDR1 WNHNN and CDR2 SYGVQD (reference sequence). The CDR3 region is CASSSGRGYTQYF. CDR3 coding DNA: TGCGCCAGCTCGAGCGGAAGGGGATATACGCAGTATTTT.

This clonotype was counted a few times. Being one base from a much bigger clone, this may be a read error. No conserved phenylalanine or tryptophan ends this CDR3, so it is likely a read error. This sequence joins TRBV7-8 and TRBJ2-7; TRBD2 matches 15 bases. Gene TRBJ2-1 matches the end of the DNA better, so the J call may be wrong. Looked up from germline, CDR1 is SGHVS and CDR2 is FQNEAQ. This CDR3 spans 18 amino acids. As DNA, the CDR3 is TGTGCCAGCAGCCCATCCCAGGTGGGACTAGCGGGAGGCAATGAGCAGTTCTCC. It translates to CASSPSQVGLAGGNEQFS.

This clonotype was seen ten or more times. The CDR3 sequence is CASSHRATNEKLFF. The CDR3 bases are TGTGCCAGCAGCCACAGGGCAACTAATGAAAAACTGTTTTTT. The chain combines TRBV3-1 with TRBJ1-4, with a tentative D call TRBD1 (5 bases). The CDR3 has 14 residues. Trimming cost V 3 bases and J 0 bases, with 5 bases left between them. In germline, CDR1 is LGHDT, CDR2 YNNKEL (reference sequence).

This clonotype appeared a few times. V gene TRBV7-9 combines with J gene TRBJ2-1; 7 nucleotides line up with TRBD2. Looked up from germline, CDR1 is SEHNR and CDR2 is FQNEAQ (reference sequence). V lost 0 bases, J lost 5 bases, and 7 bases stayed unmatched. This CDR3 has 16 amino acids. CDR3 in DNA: TGTGCCAGCAGCTTAGCGTCCGGACTAGGAGACAATGAGCAGTTCTTC. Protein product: CASSLASGLGDNEQFF.

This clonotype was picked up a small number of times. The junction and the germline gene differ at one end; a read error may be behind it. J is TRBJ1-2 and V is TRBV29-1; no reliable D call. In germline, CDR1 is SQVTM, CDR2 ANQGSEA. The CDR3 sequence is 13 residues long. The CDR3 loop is CNVVEDTYYGYAF. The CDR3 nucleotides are TGCAACGTTGTAGAAGACACTTACTATGGCTACGCCTTC.

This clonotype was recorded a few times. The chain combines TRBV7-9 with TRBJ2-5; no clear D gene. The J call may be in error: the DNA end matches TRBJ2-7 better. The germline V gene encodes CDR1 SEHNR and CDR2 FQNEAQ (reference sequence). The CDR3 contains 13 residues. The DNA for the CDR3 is TGTGCCAGCAGCCAATCCGGGTTCTACGAGCAGTACGTC. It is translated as CASSQSGFYEQYV.

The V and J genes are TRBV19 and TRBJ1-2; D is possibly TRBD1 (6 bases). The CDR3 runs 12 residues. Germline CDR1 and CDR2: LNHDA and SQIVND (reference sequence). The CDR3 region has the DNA TGTGAGGGGGTAGGGACGAACTATGGCTACACCTTC. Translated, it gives CEGVGTNYGYTF.

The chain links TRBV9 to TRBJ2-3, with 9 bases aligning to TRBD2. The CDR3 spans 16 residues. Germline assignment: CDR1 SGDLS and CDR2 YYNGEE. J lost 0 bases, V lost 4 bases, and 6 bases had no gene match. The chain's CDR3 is CASSTPSGASTDTQYF. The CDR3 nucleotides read TGTGCCAGCAGCACACCTAGCGGGGCTAGCACAGATACGCAGTATTTT.

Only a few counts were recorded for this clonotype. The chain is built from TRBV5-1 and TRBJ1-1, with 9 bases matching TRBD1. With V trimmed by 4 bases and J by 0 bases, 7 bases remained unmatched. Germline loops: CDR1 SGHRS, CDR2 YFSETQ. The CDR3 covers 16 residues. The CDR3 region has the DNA TGCGCCAGCAGCGTTACAGGGGGCGATCTGAACACTGAAGCTTTCTTT. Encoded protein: CASSVTGGDLNTEAFF.

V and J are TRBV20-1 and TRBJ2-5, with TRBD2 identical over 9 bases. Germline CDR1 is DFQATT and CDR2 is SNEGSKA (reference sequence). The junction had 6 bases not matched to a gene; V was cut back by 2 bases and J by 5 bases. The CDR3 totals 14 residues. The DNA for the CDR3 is TGCAGTGCTAGAAGGCGGGGGGGCCGGGAGACCCAGTACTTC. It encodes CSARRRGGRETQYF.